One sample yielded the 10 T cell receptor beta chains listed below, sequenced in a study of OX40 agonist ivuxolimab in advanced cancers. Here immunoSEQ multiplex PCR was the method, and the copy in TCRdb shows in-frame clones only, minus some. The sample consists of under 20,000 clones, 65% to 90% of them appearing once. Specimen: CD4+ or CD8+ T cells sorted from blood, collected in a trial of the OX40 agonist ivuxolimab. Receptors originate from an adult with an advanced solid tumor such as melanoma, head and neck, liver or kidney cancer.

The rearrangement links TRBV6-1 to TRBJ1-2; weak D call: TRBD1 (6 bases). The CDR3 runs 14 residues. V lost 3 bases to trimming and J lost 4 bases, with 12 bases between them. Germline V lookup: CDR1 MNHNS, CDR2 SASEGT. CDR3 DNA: TGTGCCAGCAGTGAGGGGGCCGAGAGCTATGGCTACACCTTC. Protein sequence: CASSEGAESYGYTF.

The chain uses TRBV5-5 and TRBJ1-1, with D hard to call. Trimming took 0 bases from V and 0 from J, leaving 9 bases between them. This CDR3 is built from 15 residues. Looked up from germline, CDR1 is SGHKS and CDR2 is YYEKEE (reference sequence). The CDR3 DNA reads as TGTGCCAGCAGCTTGGGGACGTTAATGAACACTGAAGCTTTCTTT. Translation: CASSLGTLMNTEAFF.

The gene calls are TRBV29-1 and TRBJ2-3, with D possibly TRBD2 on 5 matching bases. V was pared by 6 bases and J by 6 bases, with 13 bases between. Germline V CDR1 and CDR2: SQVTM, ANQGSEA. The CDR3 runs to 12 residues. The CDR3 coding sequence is TGCAGCGTCGCTGCGGGCGCCGATACGCAGTATTTT. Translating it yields CSVAAGADTQYF.

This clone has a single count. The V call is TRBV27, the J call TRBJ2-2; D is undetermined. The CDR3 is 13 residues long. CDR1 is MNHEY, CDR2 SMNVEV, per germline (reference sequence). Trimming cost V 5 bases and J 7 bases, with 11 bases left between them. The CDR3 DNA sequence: TGTGCCAGCAGTCTAACCGCCCTCGGGGAGCTGTTTTTT. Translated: CASSLTALGELFF.

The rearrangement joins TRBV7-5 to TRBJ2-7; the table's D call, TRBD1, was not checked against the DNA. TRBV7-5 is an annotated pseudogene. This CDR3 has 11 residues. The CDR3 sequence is CVRSSPPGIDF. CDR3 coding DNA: TGTGTCAGAAGCTCGCCCCCAGGGATCGACTTC.

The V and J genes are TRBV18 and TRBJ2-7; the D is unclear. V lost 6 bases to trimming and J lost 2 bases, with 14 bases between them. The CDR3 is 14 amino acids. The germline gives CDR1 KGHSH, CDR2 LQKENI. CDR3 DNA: TGTGCCAGCTCGCTCCCCCAAGAACCCTACGAGCAGTACTTC. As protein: CASSLPQEPYEQYF. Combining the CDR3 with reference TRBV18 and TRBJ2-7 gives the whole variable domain NAGVMQNPRHLVRRRGQEARLRCSPMKGHSHVYWYRQLPEEGLKFMVYLQKENIIDESGMPKERFSAEFPKEGPSILRIQQVVRGDSAAYFCASSLPQEPYEQYFGPGTRLTVT.

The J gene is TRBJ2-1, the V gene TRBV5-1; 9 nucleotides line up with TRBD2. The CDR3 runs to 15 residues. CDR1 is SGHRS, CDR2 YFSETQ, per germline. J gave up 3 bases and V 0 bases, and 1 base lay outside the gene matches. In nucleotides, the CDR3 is TGCGCCAGCAGCTTGGATAGCGGGGGCTACAATGAGCAGTTCTTC. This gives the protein CASSLDSGGYNEQFF.

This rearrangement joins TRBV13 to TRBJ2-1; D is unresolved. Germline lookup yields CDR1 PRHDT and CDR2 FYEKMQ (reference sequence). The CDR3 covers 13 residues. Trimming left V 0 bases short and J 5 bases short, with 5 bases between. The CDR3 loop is CASSLGRNNEQFF. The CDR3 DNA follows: TGTGCCAGCAGCTTAGGTAGGAACAATGAGCAGTTCTTC.

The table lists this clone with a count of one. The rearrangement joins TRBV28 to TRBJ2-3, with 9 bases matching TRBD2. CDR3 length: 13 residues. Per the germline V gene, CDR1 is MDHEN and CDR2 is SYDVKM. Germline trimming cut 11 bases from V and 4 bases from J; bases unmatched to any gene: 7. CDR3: CAGGAGGADTQYF. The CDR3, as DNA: TGTGCCGGAGGAGCGGGAGGTGCAGATACGCAGTATTTT.

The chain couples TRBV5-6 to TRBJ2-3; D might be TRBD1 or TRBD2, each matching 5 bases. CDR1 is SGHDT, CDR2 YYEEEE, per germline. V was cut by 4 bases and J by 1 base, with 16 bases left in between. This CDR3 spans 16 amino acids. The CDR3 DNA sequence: TGTGCCAGCAGCCTCTTTGGGGGAGCTGGCACAGATACGCAGTATTTT. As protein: CASSLFGGAGTDTQYF.